Following are 6 T cell receptor beta chains from one sample sequenced in a study of blood T cell repertoires in COVID-19. This table comes from immunoSEQ multiplex PCR, and its TCRdb copy is limited to in-frame clones, with some not included. The sample contains about 430,000 clones, 80% to 90% of which appear only once. The sequenced sample consisted of peripheral blood. The receptors were gathered from a young man with COVID-19, enrolled during active disease.

The rearrangement links TRBV5-1 to TRBJ2-7, with 8 bases matching TRBD2. Germline CDR1 reads SGHRS; CDR2 reads YFSETQ. With V trimmed by 2 bases and J by 4 bases, 17 bases remained unmatched. The CDR3 contains 18 residues. CDR3 bases: TGCGCCAGCAGCTTTTTTTTGCGGGGGGCCTCAAGGTCGTACGAGCAGTACTTC. This sequence encodes CASSFFLRGASRSYEQYF.

The chain joins TRBV5-1 to TRBJ2-7; 10 bases match TRBD2. Losses at the gene ends were 1 base for V and 3 bases for J; bases not matched to a gene: 7. This CDR3 has 16 residues. Germline CDR1 SGHRS, CDR2 YFSETQ. The CDR3 protein is CASSLSASGSRYEQYF. The CDR3 DNA reads as TGCGCCAGCAGCTTGTCGGCTAGCGGGAGCCGCTACGAGCAGTACTTC.

The chain uses TRBV5-4 and TRBJ2-7; 11 nucleotides agree with TRBD2. The junction had 20 bases not matched to a gene; V was cut back by 6 bases and J by 6 bases. Germline V gene sequence: CDR1 SGHNT, CDR2 YYREEE (reference sequence). The CDR3 totals 18 residues. In nucleotides, the CDR3 is TGTGCCAGCAAAAAGGGAACTAGCGGGAGCAAGAATCTTTGCGAGCAGTACTTC. It yields the protein CASKKGTSGSKNLCEQYF.

Remarks on this clone: At one boundary the junction diverges from the germline segment, which might be a read error. V usage is TRBV6-1 and J usage is TRBJ1-2; 8 bases fit TRBD1. This CDR3 is built from 18 residues. Germline CDR1 reads MNHNS; CDR2 reads SASEGT. The CDR3 sequence is CASSEDGGQGGWAYGYTF. The CDR3 DNA sequence: TGTGCCAGCAGCGAAGATGGCGGACAGGGTGGGTGGGCTTATGGCTACACCTTC.

The chain is built from TRBV12-3 or TRBV12-4 and TRBJ2-2; 7 nucleotides line up with TRBD2. The CDR3 is 13 residues long. Trimming cost V 11 bases and J 7 bases; bases outside gene matches: 10. CDR3 amino acids: CASGAGANGELFF. Here the CDR3 DNA reads TGTGCCTCAGGTGCGGGAGCAAACGGGGAGCTGTTTTTT.

V gene TRBV5-5 combines with J gene TRBJ2-2; a weak D match, TRBD1 (5 bases). The CDR3 has 15 residues. From germline, CDR1 is SGHKS and CDR2 YYEKEE (reference sequence). Between the trimmed V and J ends, which lost 0 bases and 3 bases, there was a span of 9 bases. The CDR3 sequence: CASSLALQDTGELFF. DNA of the CDR3: TGTGCCAGCAGCTTGGCCCTACAGGACACCGGGGAGCTGTTTTTT.